These T cell receptor beta chains were read from a single sample in a study of blood T cell repertoires in COVID-19. Data came from immunoSEQ multiplex PCR; TCRdb stores just in-frame clones and leaves some out. The data show some 150,000 clones, roughly 77% seen once. The specimen was peripheral blood. The receptors were sampled from a woman aged 70-85 years with COVID-19, enrolled during active disease. Both conserved end residues are part of each CDR3. The D gene is left open where the match is weak. The size of a clone is reported for some rows only, either as once, few or many, or as a class for expanded clones.

d_gene,abundance,j_gene,v_gene,CDR3nt,CDR3aa
NA,few,TRBJ1-5,TRBV5-1,TGCGCCAGCAGCTTGTCTCCTAATCAGCCCCAGCATTTT,CASSLSPNQPQHF
TRBD1,NA,TRBJ2-5,TRBV29-1,TGCAGCGTTGAACCGGACAGGGGGCGCGTAGAGACCCAGTACTTC,CSVEPDRGRVETQYF
NA,NA,TRBJ1-4,TRBV7-9,TGTGCCAGCAGCTTAGGGGCAGCCGGTCATGAAAAACTGTTTTTT,CASSLGAAGHEKLFF
NA,NA,TRBJ2-3,TRBV27,TGTGCCAGCAGTCCGCGGGGCATTTCTAGCACAGATACGCAGTATTTT,CASSPRGISSTDTQYF
TRBD1,NA,TRBJ2-3,TRBV18,TGTGCCAGCTCACGCAATTCTCAGGGGGCACAAGATACGCAGTATTTT,CASSRNSQGAQDTQYF
TRBD1,NA,TRBJ1-2,TRBV30,TGTGCCTGGAGTGTACTCGGGACAGGGCTTTCAGGCTACACCTTC,CAWSVLGTGLSGYTF
NA,NA,TRBJ2-1,TRBV30,TGTGCCTGGAGGTATGGACAGAGCTCCTACAATGAGCAGTTCTTC,CAWRYGQSSYNEQFF
NA,NA,TRBJ1-2,TRBV11-2,TGTGCCAGCAGCCTAAGGACACAGGTGGGCTATGGCTACACCTTC,CASSLRTQVGYGYTF
TRBD1,NA,TRBJ1-6,TRBV7-2,TGTGCCAGCAGCTCTACAGGGGCCACCTATAATTCACCCCTCCACTTT,CASSSTGATYNSPLHF
TRBD1,NA,TRBJ1-2,TRBV19,TGTGCCAGTAGTTCCACAACAGGGGTTGTCTATGGCTACACCTTC,CASSSTTGVVYGYTF
TRBD1,NA,TRBJ2-7,TRBV3-1/TRBV3-2,TGTGCCAGCAGCCAAGTCGGGACAGGGGTGAATGAGCAGTACTTC,CASSQVGTGVNEQYF
NA,NA,TRBJ1-3,TRBV11-2,TGTGCCAGCAGCCGCGGAGGGGTCGGAAACACCATATATTTT,CASSRGGVGNTIYF
NA,NA,TRBJ1-1,TRBV27,TGTGCCAGCAGTTTACAATCAACGCACAGTGAAGCTTTCTTT,CASSLQSTHSEAFF
NA,NA,TRBJ2-5,TRBV5-1,TGCGCCAGCAGCTTGTCAGATGACTGGGCGGGAGAGACCCAGTACTTC,CASSLSDDWAGETQYF
TRBD1,few,TRBJ1-5,TRBV6-6,TGTGCCAGCAGTACAGGGGCATATAGCAATCAGCCCCAGCATTTT,CASSTGAYSNQPQHF
TRBD1,NA,TRBJ1-4,TRBV7-9,TGTGCCAGCAGCTGGGGACAGGAGAGGTCTAATGAAAAACTGTTTTTT,CASSWGQERSNEKLFF